This TCR beta chain emerged from a study of blood T cell repertoires in COVID-19. Background on the study: Samples representing acute and convalescent COVID-19 were sourced from the United States, Italy and Spain. T cells, B-cell-depleted T cells, or PBMCs provided the cDNA or gDNA that served as material.

In the study's own analysis: Reference gene primer amplification gave estimated nucleated cell counts. The assay was immunoSEQ multiplex PCR, and TCRdb's table has in-frame clones only and misses some. V, J and clone size are taken as reported in that table, and D and trimming were inferred from the DNA itself. This table has 170,000 or so clones, 80% to 90% appearing once. The CDR3 is made up of 17 amino acids. CDR1 KGHSH and CDR2 LQKENI come from the germline V gene. V shed 2 bases and J shed 6 bases, with 19 bases lying between them. This rearrangement joins TRBV18 to TRBJ2-2, with D maybe TRBD2 (5 bases). Sequencing was performed on peripheral blood. This TCR was recovered from a man in his late teens or twenties who had recovered from COVID-19. The CDR3 spells CASSPVWDTSSAGELFF. For the CDR3, the DNA is TGTGCCAGCTCACCAGTCTGGGATACTAGTAGCGCCGGGGAGCTGTTTTTT.